This record looks at one T cell receptor (beta chain) sequence and its context. The source of the sample is a study of blood T cell repertoires in COVID-19. The CDR3 is made up of 12 amino acids. The germline V and J ends were trimmed by 7 bases and 3 bases, with 10 bases remaining between them. Repertoires were generated with immunoSEQ multiplex PCR, while TCRdb's copy carries only in-frame clones and drops some. The sample lists some 220,000 clones, more than 80% occurring once. The chain combines TRBV12-3 or TRBV12-4 with TRBJ2-7; the D is unclear. This clonotype was obtained from a woman in her thirties with COVID-19, enrolled during active disease. The sample taken for sequencing was peripheral blood. CDR3 region: CASTESLYEQYF. The DNA for the CDR3 is TGTGCCAGCACGGAGTCACTCTACGAGCAGTACTTC.